This T cell receptor (beta chain) was captured by sequencing in a study of relationships among human T cell subsets. Study-wide points: The seven subsets showed no significant differences in gene usage or CDR3 length. Th1, Th2 and regulatory subsets overlapped substantially in CDR3 sequences.

The germline V and J ends were trimmed by 1 base and 4 bases, with 13 bases remaining between them. The CDR3 runs to 16 residues. Germline CDR1 and CDR2: SGHAT and FQDESV (reference sequence). TCR alpha and beta CDR3s were amplified from mRNA by semiquantitative ARM-PCR. Exponential amplification used communal superprimers after tagged nested gene-specific primers in ARM-PCR. In TCRdb, the multiplex PCR reads were re-called with MiXCR into one record per CDR3 protein. The sample lists around 14,000 distinct CDR3 sequences, around three fifths seen once, with about 35% in the top ten. As to this clonotype: Its cognate antigen is unknown.

The receptor was derived from a man in his forties in good health. The sequenced sample consisted of total T cells sorted from blood. The chain links TRBV11-1 to TRBJ2-2; no reliable D call. CDR3 nucleotides: TGTGCCAGCAGCTTAGGCCAGCTAATTATCACCGGGGAGCTGTTTTTT. Its translation is CASSLGQLIITGELFF.